This section outlines one TCR beta chain sequence together with its context. The data stem from a study of T-cell memory formation after mild COVID-19. Employing constant-segment primers, 5'RACE generated TCR alpha and TCR beta cDNA libraries bearing sample barcodes and UMIs. In TCRdb, the 5' RACE reads were re-called with MiXCR into one record per CDR3 protein. There are around 400,000 distinct CDR3 sequences in the sample; 24% occur only once, and 7% to 9.5% lies in the top ten. V shed 5 bases and J 3 bases; nucleotides not matched to a gene: 15. Germline V gene sequence: CDR1 SGHTA, CDR2 FQGTGA. The CDR3 has 18 amino acids.

The sequenced sample was PBMCs or a T cell subset sorted from them (not recorded which). V usage is TRBV7-3 and J usage is TRBJ2-2; 7 bases match TRBD1. This sequence originates from an adult woman who had mild COVID-19 (a few samples of this study predate the infection). Cell type and time point are not known. CDR3 nucleotides: TGTGCCAGCAGCCCATGGGGACAGCCCCAAACCTACACCGGGGAGCTGTTTTTT. Translating gives CASSPWGQPQTYTGELFF. The entire variable domain, with the rest obtained from reference TRBV7-3 and TRBJ2-2, is as follows: GAGVSQTPSNKVTEKGKYVELRCDPISGHTALYWYRQSLGQGPEFLIYFQGTGAADDSGLPNDRFFAVRPEGSVSTLKIQRTERGDSAVYLCASSPWGQPQTYTGELFFGEGSRLTVL.